What follows are 10 T cell receptor beta chains derived from one specimen sequenced in a study of blood T cells in healthy people across ages. Next came a second PCR, run for about 7 to 12 cycles, which used a sample-barcoded 5' primer along with a J-beta primer mix. TCRdb processed the 5' RACE reads anew with MiXCR; each CDR3 protein has one entry. The data hold 1.5 million to 2 million distinct CDR3 sequences, with about 39% observed a single time. Specimen: blood. The receptors were sampled from a human donor in good health.

The chain has TRBV28 and TRBJ2-1; D is perhaps TRBD2 (7 bases). CDR1 and CDR2 from the germline V gene are MDHEN and SYDVKM. Deletions cut 2 bases from V and 8 bases from J, with 25 bases between. This CDR3 is 18 amino acids long. The DNA of the CDR3 is TGTGCCAGCAGTTTAGTTTGGGGTTCGGGGGGCAGATTCGATGAGCAGTTCTTC. Its protein is CASSLVWGSGGRFDEQFF.

On this clonotype: A read error may account for a junction end that differs from germline. The rearrangement uses TRBV5-1 and TRBJ2-2, with no clear D. Per germline, CDR1 SGHRS and CDR2 YFSETQ. The CDR3 is 13 residues long. In nucleotides, the CDR3 is TGCGTCAGCAGCTTGGACGAGGTCGGGGAGCTGTTTTTT. Its translation is CVSSLDEVGELFF.

In its sample, this clonotype was seen a few times. V usage is TRBV13 and J usage is TRBJ2-7; 8 bases fit TRBD1. V shed 5 bases, J shed 3 bases, and the junction held 6 bases outside the gene matches. Looked up from germline, CDR1 is PRHDT and CDR2 is FYEKMQ (reference sequence). The CDR3 totals 14 residues. The CDR3 DNA follows: TGTGCCAGCAGCCTCCGGGACAGGATCTACGAGCAGTACTTC. Translating it yields CASSLRDRIYEQYF.

The chain recombines TRBV6-5 with TRBJ1-2; D is ambiguous. Per germline, CDR1 MNHEY and CDR2 SVGAGI. The CDR3 has 13 amino acids. Trimming pared 6 bases from V and 8 bases from J, leaving 16 bases between. The CDR3 sequence: CASSFTEGYGYTF. Here the CDR3 DNA reads TGTGCCAGCAGCTTTACGGAGGGTTACGGCTACACCTTC.

The table lists this clonotype with many counts. J is TRBJ2-7 and V is TRBV6-5, with 7 positions matching TRBD2. Germline assignment: CDR1 MNHEY and CDR2 SVGAGI. V gave up 7 bases and J gave up 7 bases; unmatched junction bases: 7. The CDR3 contains 12 residues. The chain's CDR3 is CASMGGSLEQYF. The CDR3 DNA reads TGTGCCAGCATGGGCGGGAGCTTGGAGCAGTACTTC.

This chain uses TRBV3-1 with TRBJ2-7; D ambiguous. Germline CDR1 and CDR2: LGHDT and YNNKEL (reference sequence). V was trimmed by 4 bases and J by 3 bases, leaving 13 bases between them. The CDR3 sequence is 14 residues long. The CDR3 reads CASSPPSRFYEQYF. The CDR3 nucleotides are TGTGCCAGCAGCCCCCCGTCCCGGTTCTACGAGCAGTACTTC.

This clonotype showed up many times. The chain's CDR3 is CSARDPIEGDTQYF. The CDR3 bases are TGCAGTGCTAGGGACCCCATTGAAGGAGATACGCAGTATTTT. The chain uses TRBV20-1 and TRBJ2-3; D gene ambiguous. The V and J ends lost 3 bases and 5 bases respectively, with 15 bases between them. This CDR3 is 14 amino acids long. Germline V gene sequence: CDR1 DFQATT, CDR2 SNEGSKA (reference sequence).

This clonotype was counted once. The chain is built from TRBV5-1 and TRBJ1-1; no clear D gene. Germline lookup yields CDR1 SGHRS and CDR2 YFSETQ. Trimming took off 1 base at V and 0 bases at J, with 7 bases between the two ends. This CDR3 is 14 amino acids long. The CDR3: CASSLPNMNTEAFF. CDR3 bases: TGCGCCAGCAGCTTGCCTAATATGAACACTGAAGCTTTCTTT.

This clonotype was found a few times. This chain joins TRBV5-1 and TRBJ2-7, with D possibly being TRBD1 (7 bases). Germline V gene sequence: CDR1 SGHRS, CDR2 YFSETQ. This CDR3 has 17 amino acids. V lost 3 bases and J 3 bases, leaving 22 bases between the germline ends. CDR3 region: CASSSGDRRDRDYEQYF. The CDR3, as DNA: TGCGCCAGCAGCTCGGGGGACCGCAGGGACAGAGACTACGAGCAGTACTTC.

This clonotype showed up just a few times. The rearrangement links TRBV6-2 or TRBV6-3 to TRBJ2-7; TRBD2 aligns across 7 bases. V gave up 3 bases and J gave up 2 bases; unmatched junction bases: 13. Looked up from germline, CDR1 is MNHEY and CDR2 is SVGEGT. This CDR3 is 17 amino acids long. The CDR3 protein is CASSYSTAGDYTYEQYF. For the CDR3, the DNA is TGTGCCAGCAGTTATTCTACGGCGGGAGATTACACCTACGAGCAGTACTTC.